This T cell receptor (beta chain) was captured in a study of persistence of HIV-infected CD4 T cells. Broader study findings: Degenerate expanded CDR3beta sequences were enriched among CMV- and Gag-responding cells.

A remark on this clone: The antigen remains undetermined.

The immunoSEQ assay was version 4, run in survey mode. Some clones are missing from TCRdb's copy, which holds only in-frame ones; the method was immunoSEQ multiplex PCR. Of tens of thousands of clones listed, about 81% were seen once; the top ten hold about 1.5%. Between the trimmed V and J ends, which lost 1 base and 7 bases, there was a span of 13 bases. In germline, CDR1 is LGHDT, CDR2 YNNKEL (reference sequence). CDR3 length: 15 amino acids. An overlapping HIV-1 Gag peptide pool stimulated these cells at approximately 0.91 ug/peptide/mL. CD40L-negative CD69-negative CD45RO-high memory CD4+ T cells were sorted as populations depleted of antigen-responding cells.

V is TRBV3-1 (or the pseudogene TRBV3-2) and J is TRBJ2-2; D remains unclear. The TCR comes from an adult man with HIV who was CMV-seropositive. This material consisted of CD4+ T cells sorted from PBMCs after 18-hour stimulation, taken from a patient who received antiretroviral therapy. CDR3 amino acids: CASSQVMVPGGELFF. CDR3 DNA: TGTGCCAGCAGCCAAGTAATGGTTCCGGGCGGGGAGCTGTTTTTT.